Following are 3 T cell receptor beta chains from one sample sequenced in a study of blood T cell repertoires in COVID-19. Sequencing used immunoSEQ multiplex PCR; TCRdb keeps in-frame clones, though not all of them. The sample contains around 81,000 clones, about 85% of which appear only once. Sequences were obtained from peripheral blood. Source of these receptors: a man aged 45-65 years with acute or convalescent COVID-19.

This clone was detected a few times. The chain joins TRBV19 to TRBJ2-5; weak D call: TRBD1 (5 bases). Trimming took 5 bases from V and 4 from J, leaving 14 bases between them. Germline CDR1 reads LNHDA; CDR2 reads SQIVND (reference sequence). This CDR3 has 14 residues. For the CDR3, the DNA is TGTGCCAGTAGTGGTCAGGGTAAGGGAGAGACCCAGTACTTC. Translated, it gives CASSGQGKGETQYF.

This rearrangement joins TRBV5-4 to TRBJ2-4; 9 nucleotides match TRBD1. There are 19 residues in the CDR3. Germline V lookup: CDR1 SGHNT, CDR2 YYREEE (reference sequence). Unmatched junction bases numbered 18, after V lost 0 bases and J lost 8 bases. DNA for the CDR3: TGTGCCAGCAGCTTGGGCCCCTTCCTTACAGGGGGCGAGGGGGACATTCAGTACTTC. This sequence encodes CASSLGPFLTGGEGDIQYF.

In this sample, this clone turned up once. V and J are TRBV2 and TRBJ1-6; the D is unclear. V lost 2 bases and J lost 2, with 7 bases in between. In germline, CDR1 is SNHLY, CDR2 FYNNEI. This CDR3 is 15 amino acids long. The CDR3 DNA sequence: TGTGCCAGCAGTGAACAACAAACCTATAATTCACCCCTCCACTTT. It translates to CASSEQQTYNSPLHF.